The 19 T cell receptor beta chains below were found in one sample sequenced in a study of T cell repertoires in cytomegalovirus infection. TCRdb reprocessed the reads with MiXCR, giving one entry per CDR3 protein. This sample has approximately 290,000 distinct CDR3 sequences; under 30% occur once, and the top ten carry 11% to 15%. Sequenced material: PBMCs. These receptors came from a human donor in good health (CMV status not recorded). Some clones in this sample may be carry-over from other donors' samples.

The CDR3 nucleotides are TGTGCCAGCAGTCGCTACACAAGATCGGGACAGGGAGCAATCCGAGAGACCCAGTACTTC. This sequence encodes CASSRYTRSGQGAIRETQYF. The V and J genes are TRBV12-3 or TRBV12-4 and TRBJ2-5; 9 positions agree with TRBD1. CDR3 size: 20 residues. Unmatched junction bases numbered 23, after V lost 5 bases and J lost 4 bases.

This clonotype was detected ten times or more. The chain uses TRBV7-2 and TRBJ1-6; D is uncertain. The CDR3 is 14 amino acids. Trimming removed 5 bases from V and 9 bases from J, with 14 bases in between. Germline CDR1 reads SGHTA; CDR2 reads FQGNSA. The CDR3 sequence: CASSQGLFGSPLHF. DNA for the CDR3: TGTGCCAGCAGCCAAGGACTATTTGGTTCACCCCTCCACTTT.

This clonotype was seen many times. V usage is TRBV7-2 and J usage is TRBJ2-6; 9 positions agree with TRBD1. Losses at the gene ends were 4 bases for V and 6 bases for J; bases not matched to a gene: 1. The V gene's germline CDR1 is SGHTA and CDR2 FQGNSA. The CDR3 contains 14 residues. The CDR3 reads CASSSQGAANVLTF. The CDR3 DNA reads TGTGCCAGCAGCTCACAGGGGGCGGCCAACGTCCTGACTTTC. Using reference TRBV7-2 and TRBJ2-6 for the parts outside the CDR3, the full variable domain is GAGVSQSPSNKVTEKGKDVELRCDPISGHTALYWYRQSLGQGLEFLIYFQGNSAPDKSGLPSDRFSAERTGGSVSTLTIQRTQQEDSAVYLCASSSQGAANVLTFGAGSRLTVL.

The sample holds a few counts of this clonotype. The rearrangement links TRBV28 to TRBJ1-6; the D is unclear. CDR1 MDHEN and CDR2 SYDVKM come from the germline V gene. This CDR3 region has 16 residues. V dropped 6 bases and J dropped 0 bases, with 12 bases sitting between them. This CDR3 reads CASRNDGSSYNSPLHF. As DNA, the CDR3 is TGTGCCAGCAGGAACGACGGGAGCTCCTATAATTCACCCCTCCACTTT. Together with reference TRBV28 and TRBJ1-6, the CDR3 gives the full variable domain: DVKVTQSSRYLVKRTGEKVFLECVQDMDHENMFWYRQDPGLGLRLIYFSYDVKMKEKGDIPEGYSVSREKKERFSLILESASTNQTSMYLCASRNDGSSYNSPLHFGNGTRLTVT.

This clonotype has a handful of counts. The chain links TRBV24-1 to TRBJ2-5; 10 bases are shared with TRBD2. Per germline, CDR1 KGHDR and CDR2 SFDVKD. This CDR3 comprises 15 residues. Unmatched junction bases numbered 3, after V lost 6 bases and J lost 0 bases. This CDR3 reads CATSWTSGNQETQYF. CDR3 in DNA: TGTGCCACCAGTTGGACTAGCGGAAACCAAGAGACCCAGTACTTC.

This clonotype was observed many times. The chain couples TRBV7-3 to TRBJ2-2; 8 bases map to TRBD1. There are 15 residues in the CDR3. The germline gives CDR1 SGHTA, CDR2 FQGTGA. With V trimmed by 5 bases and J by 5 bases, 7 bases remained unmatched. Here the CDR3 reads CASSRTGSRTGELFF. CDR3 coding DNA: TGTGCCAGCAGCAGGACAGGGTCAAGGACCGGGGAGCTGTTTTTT.

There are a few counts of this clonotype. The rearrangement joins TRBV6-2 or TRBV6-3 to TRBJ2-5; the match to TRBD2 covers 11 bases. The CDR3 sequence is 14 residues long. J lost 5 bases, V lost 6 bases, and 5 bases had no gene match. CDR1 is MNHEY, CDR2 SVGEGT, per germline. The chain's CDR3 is CASRPSSGRETQYF. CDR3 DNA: TGTGCCAGCAGACCCTCTAGCGGGAGGGAGACCCAGTACTTC.

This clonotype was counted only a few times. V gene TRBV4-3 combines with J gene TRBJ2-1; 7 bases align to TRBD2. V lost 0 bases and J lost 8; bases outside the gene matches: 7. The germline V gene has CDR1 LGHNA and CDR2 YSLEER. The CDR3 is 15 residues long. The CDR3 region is CASSQEWARGDEQFF. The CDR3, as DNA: TGCGCCAGCAGCCAAGAGTGGGCCCGGGGGGATGAGCAGTTCTTC.

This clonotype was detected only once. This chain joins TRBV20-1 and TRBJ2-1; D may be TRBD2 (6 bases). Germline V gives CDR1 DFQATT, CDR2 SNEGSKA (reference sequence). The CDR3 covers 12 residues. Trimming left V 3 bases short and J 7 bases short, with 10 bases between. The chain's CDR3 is CSASSGENEQFF. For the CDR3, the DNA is TGCAGTGCTAGTTCGGGGGAGAATGAGCAGTTCTTC.

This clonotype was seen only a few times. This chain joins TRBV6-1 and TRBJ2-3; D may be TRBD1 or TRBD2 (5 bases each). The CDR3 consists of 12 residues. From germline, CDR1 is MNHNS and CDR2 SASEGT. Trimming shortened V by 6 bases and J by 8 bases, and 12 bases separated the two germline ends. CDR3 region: CASRGRGGTQYF. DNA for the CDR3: TGTGCCAGCAGGGGACGCGGAGGTACGCAGTATTTT.

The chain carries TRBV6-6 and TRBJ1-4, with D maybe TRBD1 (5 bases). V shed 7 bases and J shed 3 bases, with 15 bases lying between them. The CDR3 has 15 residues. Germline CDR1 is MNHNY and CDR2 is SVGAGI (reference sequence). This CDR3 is CASTTLGAANEKLFF. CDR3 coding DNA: TGTGCCAGCACCACTCTAGGGGCGGCTAATGAAAAACTGTTTTTT.

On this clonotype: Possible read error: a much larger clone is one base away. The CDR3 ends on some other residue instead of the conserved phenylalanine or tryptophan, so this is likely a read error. CDR3 loop: CASSPRTSGREGEQFL. The CDR3 bases are TGTGCCAGCAGCCCGCGGACTAGCGGGAGAGAGGGTGAGCAGTTCTTA. The chain combines TRBV11-2 with TRBJ2-1, with TRBD2 identical over 13 bases. This CDR3 region has 16 residues. Germline values: CDR1 SGHAT, CDR2 FQNNGV. The junction had 10 bases not matched to a gene; V was cut back by 5 bases and J by 9 bases.

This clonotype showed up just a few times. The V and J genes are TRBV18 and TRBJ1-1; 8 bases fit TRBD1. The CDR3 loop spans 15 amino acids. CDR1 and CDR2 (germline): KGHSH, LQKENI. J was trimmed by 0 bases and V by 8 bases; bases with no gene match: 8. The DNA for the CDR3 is TGTGCCAGCCCAGGACAGGGAGGGATGAACACTGAAGCTTTCTTT. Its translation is CASPGQGGMNTEAFF.

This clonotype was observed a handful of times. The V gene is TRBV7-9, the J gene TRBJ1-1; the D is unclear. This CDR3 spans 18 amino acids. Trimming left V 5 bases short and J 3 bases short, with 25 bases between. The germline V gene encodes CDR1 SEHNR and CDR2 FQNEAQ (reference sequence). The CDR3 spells CASSPVFFSGRGDTEAFF. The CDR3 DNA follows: TGTGCCAGCAGCCCCGTGTTTTTTTCAGGACGCGGGGACACTGAAGCTTTCTTT.

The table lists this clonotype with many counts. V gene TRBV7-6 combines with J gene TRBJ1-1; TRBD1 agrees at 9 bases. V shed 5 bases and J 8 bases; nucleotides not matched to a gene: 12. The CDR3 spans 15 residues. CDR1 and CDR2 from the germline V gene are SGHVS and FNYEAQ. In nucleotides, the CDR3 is TGTGCCAGCAGCGCCAGGGGGGACAGGGCGACAGAAGCTTTCTTT. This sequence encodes CASSARGDRATEAFF.

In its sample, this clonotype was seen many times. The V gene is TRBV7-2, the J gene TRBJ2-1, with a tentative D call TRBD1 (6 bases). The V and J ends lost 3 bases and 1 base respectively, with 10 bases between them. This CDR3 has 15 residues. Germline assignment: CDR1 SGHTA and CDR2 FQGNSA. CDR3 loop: CASSFRGASYNEQFF. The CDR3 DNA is TGTGCCAGCAGCTTCAGGGGAGCGTCCTACAATGAGCAGTTCTTC.

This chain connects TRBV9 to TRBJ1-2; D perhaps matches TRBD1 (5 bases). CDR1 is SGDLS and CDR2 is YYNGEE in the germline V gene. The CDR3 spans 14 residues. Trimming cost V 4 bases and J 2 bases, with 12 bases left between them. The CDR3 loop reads CASSPGLDNYGYTF. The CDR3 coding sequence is TGTGCCAGCAGCCCGGGACTGGACAACTATGGCTACACCTTC.

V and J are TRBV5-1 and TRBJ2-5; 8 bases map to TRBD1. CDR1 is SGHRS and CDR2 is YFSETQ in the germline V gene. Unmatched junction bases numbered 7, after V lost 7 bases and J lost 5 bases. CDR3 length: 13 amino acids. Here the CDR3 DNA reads TGCGCCAGCGGACAGGGCCTTGGGGAGACCCAGTACTTC. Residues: CASGQGLGETQYF. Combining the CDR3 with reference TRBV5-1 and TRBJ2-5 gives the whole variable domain KAGVTQTPRYLIKTRGQQVTLSCSPISGHRSVSWYQQTPGQGLQFLFEYFSETQRNKGNFPGRFSGRQFSNSRSEMNVSTLELGDSALYLCASGQGLGETQYFGPGTRLLVL.

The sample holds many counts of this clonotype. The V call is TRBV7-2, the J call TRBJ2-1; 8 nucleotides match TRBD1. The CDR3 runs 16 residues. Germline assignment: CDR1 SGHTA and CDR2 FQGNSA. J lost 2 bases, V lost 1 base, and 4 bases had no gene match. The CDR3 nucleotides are TGTGCCAGCAGCTTAGAGGACAGGGTGGCCTACAATGAGCAGTTCTTC. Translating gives CASSLEDRVAYNEQFF.